This paragraph reports one T cell receptor (beta chain). This sample is drawn from a study of blood T cell repertoires in COVID-19. Study information: PBMCs, B-cell-depleted T cells, or T cells were the source of the cDNA or gDNA that made up the material.

TCRdb keeps only in-frame clones here, not all; method: immunoSEQ multiplex PCR. This sample has more than 300,000 clones, with 86% found just once. Germline V gene lookup returns CDR1 SGHNT and CDR2 YENEEA. The CDR3 spans 15 residues. Trimming took 0 bases from V and 4 from J, leaving 10 bases between them. This sequence originates from a woman in her forties or fifties with acute or convalescent COVID-19. This chain connects TRBV11-3 to TRBJ2-1; a possible D gene is TRBD1 (6 bases). Sequenced: peripheral blood. The CDR3 DNA sequence: TGTGCCAGCAGCTTAGAGGGGGCAGGGTACAATGAGCAGTTCTTC. Residues: CASSLEGAGYNEQFF.